Listed below are T cell receptor beta chains from one sample, sequenced in a study of blood T cell repertoires in COVID-19. Only in-frame clones appear in the TCRdb table, and some are missing; sequencing was by immunoSEQ multiplex PCR. This sample has some 230,000 clones, with about 85% found just once. The sequencing sample was made of peripheral blood. The source of these receptors is a man aged 45-65 years who had recovered from COVID-19. Each CDR3 is given with its conserved first and last residue. The D gene is left open where the match is weak. Where a row states a size, it is once, few, many or the class of an expanded clone; other rows omit it.

V,D,J,size,CDR3,DNA
TRBV7-9,TRBD2,TRBJ2-2,NA,CASSLDGRAARELFF,TGTGCCAGCAGCTTAGACGGGAGGGCCGCCCGGGAGCTGTTTTTT
TRBV20-1,NA,TRBJ1-5,NA,CSASTGMNNQPQHF,TGCAGTGCTAGTACAGGGATGAACAATCAGCCCCAGCATTTT
TRBV19,TRBD1,TRBJ1-1,NA,CASTTTGLDTEAFF,TGTGCCAGTACCACGACAGGGTTGGACACTGAAGCTTTCTTT
TRBV30,TRBD2,TRBJ2-7,NA,CAWVRSSGRHEQYF,TGTGCCTGGGTCCGTAGTAGCGGGAGACACGAGCAGTACTTC
TRBV27,TRBD1,TRBJ1-4,NA,CASSRGFGEKLFF,TGTGCCAGCAGCAGGGGGTTCGGGGAAAAACTGTTTTTT
TRBV30,TRBD1,TRBJ2-7,NA,CAWNTGVYEQYF,TGTGCCTGGAATACAGGGGTTTACGAGCAGTACTTC
TRBV10-1,NA,TRBJ2-3,NA,CASSPGVSTDTQYF,TGCGCCAGCAGCCCGGGAGTGTCGACAGATACGCAGTATTTT
TRBV7-2,TRBD2,TRBJ2-1,NA,CASTNGLAGSYNEQFF,TGTGCCAGCACCAATGGACTAGCCGGGTCCTACAATGAGCAGTTCTTC
TRBV11-2,NA,TRBJ2-2,NA,CASSQTASNTGELFF,TGTGCCAGCAGCCAGACAGCTTCGAACACCGGGGAGCTGTTTTTT
TRBV3-1/TRBV3-2,TRBD2,TRBJ2-7,NA,CASSPGTSRYEQYF,TGTGCCAGCAGCCCTGGGACTAGCCGGTACGAGCAGTACTTC
TRBV7-8,TRBD1,TRBJ1-5,once,CASSHLGQGLYQPQHF,TGTGCCAGCAGCCACCTGGGACAGGGGCTATATCAGCCCCAGCATTTT
TRBV6-1,TRBD1,TRBJ2-7,NA,CASSESGTGVYEQYF,TGTGCCAGCAGTGAAAGCGGGACAGGGGTTTACGAGCAGTACTTC
TRBV9,NA,TRBJ2-1,NA,CASSVRPGSGNEQFF,TGTGCCAGCAGCGTACGCCCGGGATCGGGTAATGAGCAGTTCTTC
TRBV29-1,NA,TRBJ2-3,few,CSAFVGTRSTDTQYF,TGCAGCGCATTCGTCGGAACCAGGAGCACAGATACGCAGTATTTT
TRBV10-2,TRBD1,TRBJ2-1,once,CASRRQGYGEQFF,TGCGCCAGCCGGCGACAGGGGTACGGTGAGCAGTTCTTC
TRBV18,NA,TRBJ2-3,once,CASSPPKRGWGTDTQYF,TGTGCCAGCTCACCACCGAAAAGGGGGTGGGGCACAGATACGCAGTATTTT
TRBV19,TRBD1,TRBJ1-5,NA,CASRETGSSNQPQHF,TGTGCCAGTAGAGAGACAGGGTCTAGCAATCAGCCCCAGCATTTT
TRBV7-9,TRBD2,TRBJ2-7,NA,CASSVGTSRGDEQYF,TGTGCCAGCAGCGTCGGGACTAGCCGCGGGGACGAGCAGTACTTC
TRBV29-1,NA,TRBJ2-7,NA,CSVVWGVWIYEQYF,TGCAGCGTTGTTTGGGGCGTGTGGATTTACGAGCAGTACTTC
TRBV19,TRBD1,TRBJ1-5,NA,CASTVGTGISNQPQHF,TGTGCCAGTACCGTTGGGACAGGGATCAGCAATCAGCCCCAGCATTTT
TRBV20-1,NA,TRBJ1-2,NA,CSANGGYGYTF,TGCAGTGCTAACGGTGGCTATGGCTACACCTTC
TRBV7-9,NA,TRBJ2-5,few,CASSSQGGVQYF,TGTGCCAGCAGCTCCCAGGGTGGCGTCCAGTACTTC
TRBV30,TRBD2,TRBJ2-1,NA,CAWTTSGPTRLAFYNEQFF,TGTGCCTGGACAACGTCGGGCCCCACAAGACTAGCGTTTTACAATGAGCAGTTCTTC
TRBV24-1,TRBD1,TRBJ2-1,NA,CATSDPTGYNEQFF,TGTGCCACCAGTGACCCGACAGGGTACAATGAGCAGTTCTTC
TRBV7-2,NA,TRBJ2-7,NA,CASSLAGLVPYEQYF,TGTGCCAGCAGCCTCGCCGGACTGGTTCCCTACGAGCAGTACTTC
TRBV6-6,NA,TRBJ1-4,NA,CASTFGSHEKLFF,TGTGCCAGCACGTTCGGTTCTCATGAAAAACTGTTTTTT
TRBV7-2,TRBD1,TRBJ2-7,NA,CASSFPGGAVYEQYF,TGTGCCAGCAGCTTTCCAGGGGGCGCGGTGTACGAGCAGTACTTC
TRBV28,TRBD2,TRBJ2-2,NA,CASSFAGVSGELFF,TGTGCCAGCAGTTTTGCGGGAGTGAGCGGGGAGCTGTTTTTT
TRBV7-6,TRBD2,TRBJ2-5,NA,CASSEMNVAGETQYF,TGTGCCAGCAGCGAGATGAACGTAGCGGGGGAGACCCAGTACTTC
TRBV7-8,NA,TRBJ1-1,NA,CASSFQGRNTEAFF,TGTGCCAGCAGTTTCCAGGGGAGAAACACTGAAGCTTTCTTT
TRBV27,NA,TRBJ1-2,NA,CASSLSRRSVNYGYTF,TGTGCCAGCAGTTTATCGCGCAGGTCCGTAAACTATGGCTACACCTTC
TRBV5-1,NA,TRBJ2-4,NA,CASSLNTIAKNIQYF,TGCGCCAGCAGCTTAAACACCATAGCCAAAAACATTCAGTACTTC
TRBV7-2,NA,TRBJ1-3,NA,CASSSGQTGNTIYF,TGTGCCAGCAGCTCCGGACAGACTGGAAACACCATATATTTT
TRBV18,NA,TRBJ2-1,NA,CASSPGLAKRDEQFF,TGTGCCAGCTCACCTGGCCTAGCGAAAAGGGATGAGCAGTTCTTC
TRBV29-1,NA,TRBJ1-5,once,CSVRTGMNSNQPQHF,TGCAGCGTTCGTACGGGGATGAATAGCAATCAGCCCCAGCATTTT
TRBV4-1,TRBD1,TRBJ1-1,NA,CASSQGTGWGVEAFF,TGCGCCAGCAGCCAAGGGACAGGGTGGGGGGTTGAAGCTTTCTTT
TRBV7-8,TRBD1,TRBJ1-1,NA,CASSVRQGMSTEAFF,TGTGCCAGCAGCGTCAGACAGGGGATGAGTACTGAAGCTTTCTTT
TRBV6-1,NA,TRBJ2-7,NA,CASSEEREQYF,TGTGCCAGCAGTGAAGAGCGCGAGCAGTACTTC
TRBV5-1,NA,TRBJ2-7,NA,CASSLDSHYEQYF,TGCGCCAGCAGCTTGGACAGCCACTACGAGCAGTACTTC
TRBV6-1,NA,TRBJ1-2,NA,CASSDQVNYGYTF,TGTGCCAGCAGTGATCAGGTTAACTATGGCTACACCTTC
TRBV7-9,TRBD2,TRBJ2-1,NA,CASSLEAGGKYEQFF,TGTGCCAGCAGCTTAGAAGCGGGAGGCAAGTATGAGCAGTTCTTC
TRBV7-9,TRBD2,TRBJ2-3,NA,CASSPRDYPSTDTQYF,TGTGCCAGCAGCCCACGGGACTACCCCTCGACAGATACGCAGTATTTT
TRBV28,TRBD1,TRBJ1-1,NA,CASSAPPGGKNTEAFF,TGTGCCAGCAGTGCTCCTCCAGGGGGTAAGAACACTGAAGCTTTCTTT
TRBV20-1,NA,TRBJ2-7,NA,CSARTTYEQYF,TGCAGTGCACGGACTACCTACGAGCAGTACTTC
TRBV7-9,NA,TRBJ1-5,NA,CASSLDSNNQPQHF,TGTGCCAGCAGCTTAGACAGCAATAATCAGCCCCAGCATTTT
TRBV30,TRBD2,TRBJ2-3,NA,CAWSRTSGATDTQYF,TGTGCCTGGAGTAGGACTAGCGGGGCCACAGATACGCAGTATTTT
TRBV5-1,NA,TRBJ2-5,NA,CASQQSGETQYF,TGCGCCAGTCAACAGAGTGGTGAGACCCAGTACTTC
TRBV7-7,NA,TRBJ1-1,NA,CASSFRVNTEAFF,TGTGCCAGCAGCTTCAGGGTGAACACTGAAGCTTTCTTT
TRBV12-3/TRBV12-4,NA,TRBJ1-1,NA,CASSWVGQGGAFF,TGTGCCAGCAGTTGGGTGGGGCAGGGAGGTGCTTTCTTT
TRBV16,NA,TRBJ1-6,NA,CASSRSHGDNSPLHF,TGTGCCAGCAGCCGTTCGCACGGAGATAATTCACCCCTCCACTTT
TRBV5-1,NA,TRBJ2-5,NA,CASSGGQGLASRETQYF,TGCGCCAGCAGCGGAGGACAGGGACTAGCTTCGCGGGAGACCCAGTACTTC
TRBV4-2,NA,TRBJ1-1,NA,CASSPLGRQNTEAFF,TGTGCCAGCAGCCCGTTGGGGCGGCAGAACACTGAAGCTTTCTTT
TRBV7-9,NA,TRBJ2-5,NA,CASSLAVLQETQYF,TGTGCCAGCAGCTTAGCCGTTCTCCAAGAGACCCAGTACTTC
TRBV6-5,TRBD2,TRBJ2-7,NA,CASSWGLAGGQYEQYF,TGTGCCAGCAGTTGGGGACTAGCGGGAGGGCAATACGAGCAGTACTTC
TRBV27,TRBD2,TRBJ2-7,NA,CASSPLAGEPVNEQYF,TGTGCCAGCAGCCCCTTAGCGGGAGAACCGGTGAACGAGCAGTACTTC